Presented here are 26 T cell receptor beta chains from one specimen sequenced in a study of blood T cell repertoires in COVID-19. The repertoire was sequenced with immunoSEQ multiplex PCR; TCRdb's copy has only in-frame clones and lacks some. The data hold about 280,000 clones, with around 87% observed a single time. The sequenced sample consisted of PBMCs or T cells enriched from blood (not recorded which). These receptor sequences come from a woman younger than 35 with acute COVID-19.

The chain employs TRBV14 and TRBJ2-1, with D maybe TRBD2 (5 bases). Germline V gene lookup returns CDR1 SGHDN and CDR2 FVKESK. The V end lost 4 bases, the J end lost 10 bases, and 14 bases lay between the germline ends. The CDR3 runs to 13 residues. The CDR3 nucleotides are TGTGCCAGCAGCCGTTTCTCCCCGGGGGAGCAGTTCTTC. Amino acids: CASSRFSPGEQFF.

The V call is TRBV21-1, the J call TRBJ2-4; the D segment call TRBD2 is taken from the table without a DNA check. TRBV21-1 is reported as a pseudogene. There are 18 residues in the CDR3. CDR3 amino acids: CASSNFLAGGLAKNIQYF. The CDR3 DNA sequence: TGTGCCAGCAGCAATTTCCTAGCGGGAGGGCTAGCCAAAAACATTCAGTACTTC.

The J gene is TRBJ1-5, the V gene TRBV24-1; 9 bases are a match to TRBD1. The germline V gene encodes CDR1 KGHDR and CDR2 SFDVKD. This CDR3 region has 18 residues. J gave up 6 bases and V 11 bases, and 22 bases lay outside the gene matches. Here the CDR3 reads CAIHLHGTGLVLTQPQHF. The CDR3 nucleotides read TGTGCCATCCACCTTCACGGGACAGGGTTGGTTCTGACTCAGCCCCAGCATTTT.

V and J are TRBV27 and TRBJ2-1; 14 bases are shared with TRBD2. This CDR3 has 14 residues. V lost 4 bases, J lost 13 bases, and 6 bases stayed unmatched. CDR1 and CDR2 from the germline V gene are MNHEY and SMNVEV (reference sequence). This CDR3 reads CASSSGLAGADQFF. The CDR3 DNA reads TGTGCCAGCAGTTCGGGACTAGCGGGAGCAGACCAGTTCTTC.

V gene TRBV11-2 combines with J gene TRBJ2-7, with 7 bases lining up with TRBD1. The V and J ends lost 5 bases and 7 bases, in that order; junction bases with no gene match: 14. Germline lookup yields CDR1 SGHAT and CDR2 FQNNGV. The CDR3 is 15 amino acids. The DNA for the CDR3 is TGTGCCAGCAGCCCCCCGTGGGGACAGTTTAGTGAGCAGTACTTC. This codes for CASSPPWGQFSEQYF.

This rearrangement joins TRBV28 to TRBJ2-7, with D maybe TRBD1 (5 bases). CDR3 length: 18 residues. Trimming shortened V by 1 base and J by 1 base, and 20 bases separated the two germline ends. Germline loops: CDR1 MDHEN, CDR2 SYDVKM. In DNA, the CDR3 is TGTGCCAGCAGTTTATCCCTATCCAGGGCCCCCTTTTCCTACGAGCAGTACTTC. It specifies CASSLSLSRAPFSYEQYF.

The chain recombines TRBV7-2 with TRBJ2-7, with 7 bases that match TRBD2. The junction had 7 bases not matched to a gene; V was cut back by 1 base and J by 4 bases. Germline V gene sequence: CDR1 SGHTA, CDR2 FQGNSA. This CDR3 region has 15 residues. The CDR3 nucleotides read TGTGCCAGCAGCTTAGACGCGGGGGTACAGTACGAGCAGTACTTC. It translates to CASSLDAGVQYEQYF.

CDR3 in amino acids: CAWSGQGHQPQHF. The CDR3 DNA reads as TGTGCCTGGAGTGGGCAGGGGCATCAGCCCCAGCATTTT. The rearrangement links TRBV30 to TRBJ1-5, with TRBD1 as a possible D gene (6 bases). Germline V gene lookup returns CDR1 GTSNPN and CDR2 SVGIG (reference sequence). The CDR3 runs to 13 residues. With 1 base removed from V and 5 bases from J, the gap between germline ends came to 9 bases.

The genes are TRBV6-1 and TRBJ2-5; 11 bases align to TRBD2. The CDR3 is made up of 17 amino acids. Germline CDR1 is MNHNS and CDR2 is SASEGT. V trimming: 3 bases; J trimming: 0 bases; junction bases outside the gene matches: 6. The DNA of the CDR3 is TGTGCCAGCAGTGATGGGACTAGCGGATGGTACCAAGAGACCCAGTACTTC. Translated, it gives CASSDGTSGWYQETQYF.

The chain carries TRBV11-2 and TRBJ1-1, with D possibly being TRBD1 (5 bases). V was clipped by 2 bases and J by 8 bases, with 15 bases between them. Germline CDR1 SGHAT, CDR2 FQNNGV. This CDR3 comprises 14 residues. This CDR3 reads CASSLNRRVTEAFF. CDR3 sequence (DNA): TGTGCCAGCAGCTTAAATCGCAGGGTTACGGAAGCTTTCTTT.

The J gene is TRBJ1-1, the V gene TRBV3-1 (or the pseudogene TRBV3-2); 7 nucleotides match TRBD1. J was trimmed by 1 base and V by 0 bases; bases with no gene match: 8. CDR3 size: 17 residues. Germline CDR1 and CDR2: LGHDT and YNNKEL (reference sequence). CDR3 nucleotides: TGTGCCAGCAGCCAAGAGTACTTGACAGGGACGAACACTGAAGCTTTCTTT. It translates to CASSQEYLTGTNTEAFF.

This rearrangement joins TRBV29-1 to TRBJ2-7; 7 nucleotides align to TRBD1. V was clipped by 7 bases and J by 3 bases; unmatched bases: 9. This CDR3 is built from 13 residues. From germline, CDR1 is SQVTM and CDR2 ANQGSEA. The DNA of the CDR3 is TGCAGCGCCAAACAGGGGCCTAACTACGAGCAGTACTTC. Translated, it gives CSAKQGPNYEQYF.

The chain employs TRBV7-9 and TRBJ1-1; D is possibly TRBD1 (5 bases). CDR1 and CDR2 (germline): SEHNR, FQNEAQ (reference sequence). CDR3 size: 17 residues. The V gene lost 4 bases and the J gene lost 1 base, with 19 bases spanning the gap. DNA for the CDR3: TGTGCCAGCAGCTCCAATACCCGCGCGACAGCGAACACTGAAGCTTTCTTT. This sequence encodes CASSSNTRATANTEAFF.

The rearrangement joins TRBV28 to TRBJ2-3; D unclear. Between the trimmed V and J ends, which lost 4 bases and 2 bases, there was a span of 10 bases. CDR3 length equals 14 residues. CDR1 and CDR2 from the germline V gene are MDHEN and SYDVKM. In DNA, the CDR3 is TGTGCCAGCAGTTCGAGCAGGTACACAGATACGCAGTATTTT. It codes for CASSSSRYTDTQYF.

The chain couples TRBV18 to TRBJ2-2, with 10 bases fitting TRBD1. Germline CDR1 KGHSH, CDR2 LQKENI. The CDR3 extends over 16 amino acids. Trimming took 5 bases from V and 1 from J; bases not matched to a gene: 4. The CDR3 nucleotides are TGTGCCAGCTCATACGACAGGGGGCGGAACACCGGGGAGCTGTTTTTT. It specifies CASSYDRGRNTGELFF.

V gene TRBV2 combines with J gene TRBJ1-6; tentative D call: TRBD1 (5 bases). Germline V gene lookup returns CDR1 SNHLY and CDR2 FYNNEI. V lost 3 bases and J lost 6, with 15 bases in between. CDR3 length: 16 amino acids. The CDR3 sequence is CASSDQGRTLNSPLHF. The CDR3 DNA sequence: TGTGCCAGCAGTGATCAGGGCAGAACCCTTAATTCACCCCTCCACTTT.

The V call is TRBV5-7, the J call TRBJ1-5, with D tentatively TRBD1 (5 bases). TRBV5-7 is filed as an ORF, its function uncertain. The CDR3 loop spans 18 amino acids. Trimming left V 3 bases short and J 4 bases short, with 23 bases between. The CDR3 bases are TGTGCCAGCAGCTCCGTTTACAGGCCTAGGCAGACTAATCAGCCCCAGCATTTT. Translation gives CASSSVYRPRQTNQPQHF.

This chain uses TRBV5-6 with TRBJ1-4; 7 bases are shared with TRBD1. V dropped 4 bases and J dropped 8; count of bases not matched to a gene: 14. Germline CDR1 and CDR2: SGHDT and YYEEEE. CDR3 length equals 16 residues. The CDR3 sequence is CASSLRRQGGEEKLFF. CDR3 nucleotides: TGTGCCAGCAGCCTCCGTAGACAGGGAGGCGAAGAAAAACTGTTTTTT. Using reference TRBV5-6 and TRBJ1-4 for the parts outside the CDR3, the full variable domain is DAGVTQSPTHLIKTRGQQVTLRCSPKSGHDTVSWYQQALGQGPQFIFQYYEEEERQRGNFPDRFSGHQFPNYSSELNVNALLLGDSALYLCASSLRRQGGEEKLFFGSGTQLSVL.

J is TRBJ1-2 and V is TRBV5-1; 7 positions agree with TRBD1. This CDR3 has 13 amino acids. V was clipped by 4 bases and J by 3 bases; unmatched bases: 3. Looked up from germline, CDR1 is SGHRS and CDR2 is YFSETQ. The CDR3 nucleotides read TGCGCCAGCAGCGTGACAGGGTACTATGGCTACACCTTC. Translating gives CASSVTGYYGYTF.

This clone appeared a single time. The rearrangement links TRBV21-1 to TRBJ2-7; TRBD2, as called in the table, went unchecked against the DNA. TRBV21-1 is an annotated pseudogene. This CDR3 is built from 13 residues. The CDR3 spells CASSNATTYEQYF. CDR3 DNA: TGTGCCAGCAGCAACGCTACCACCTACGAGCAGTACTTC.

This CDR3 reads CASSLLSYEQFF. The CDR3 bases are TGTGCCAGCAGCTTACTTTCCTATGAGCAGTTCTTC. The chain links TRBV11-2 to TRBJ2-1, with D uncertain. CDR1 is SGHAT and CDR2 is FQNNGV in the germline V gene. The CDR3 has 12 amino acids. V gave up 2 bases and J gave up 8 bases, with 7 bases separating them.

The chain recombines TRBV5-1 with TRBJ2-1; 9 bases agree with TRBD1. The CDR3 extends over 15 amino acids. V trimming: 6 bases; J trimming: 6 bases; junction bases outside the gene matches: 10. Germline-derived CDR1 and CDR2 are SGHRS and YFSETQ. The CDR3 loop is CASIPGQGLFNEQFF. The CDR3 bases are TGCGCCAGCATCCCGGGACAGGGTTTGTTCAATGAGCAGTTCTTC.

The chain links TRBV5-1 to TRBJ2-1; 7 bases map to TRBD2. The CDR3 consists of 14 residues. Germline V gives CDR1 SGHRS, CDR2 YFSETQ. J lost 6 bases, V lost 3 bases, and 6 bases had no gene match. The CDR3 sequence: CASSSTWTSNEQFF. The CDR3, as DNA: TGCGCCAGCAGCTCGACCTGGACTAGCAATGAGCAGTTCTTC. Looking up the rest from reference TRBV5-1 and TRBJ2-1 gives the full variable domain: KAGVTQTPRYLIKTRGQQVTLSCSPISGHRSVSWYQQTPGQGLQFLFEYFSETQRNKGNFPGRFSGRQFSNSRSEMNVSTLELGDSALYLCASSSTWTSNEQFFGPGTRLTVL.

The chain couples TRBV7-9 to TRBJ2-7; 10 bases are shared with TRBD2. The CDR3 is 16 residues long. After removal of 5 bases from V and 2 bases from J, the junction contained 9 bases not matched to a gene. Germline-derived CDR1 and CDR2 are SEHNR and FQNEAQ (reference sequence). The CDR3: CASSPPGLAEPYEQYF. CDR3 in DNA: TGTGCCAGCAGCCCCCCAGGACTAGCGGAGCCCTACGAGCAGTACTTC.

With regard to this clone: The sample holds other DNA sequences that translate to the same CDR3. This rearrangement joins TRBV5-8 to TRBJ2-2; 8 nucleotides line up with TRBD1. Per the germline V gene, CDR1 is SGHTS and CDR2 is YDEGEE. V lost 1 base, J lost 4 bases, and 0 bases stayed unmatched. The CDR3 sequence is 14 residues long. The CDR3, as DNA: TGTGCCAGCAGCTTGCAGGGGGCCACCGGGGAGCTGTTTTTT. It encodes CASSLQGATGELFF.

The V gene is TRBV4-3, the J gene TRBJ2-3; 10 positions match TRBD2. The CDR3 has 16 amino acids. Germline CDR1 and CDR2: LGHNA and YSLEER. V was clipped by 3 bases and J by 3 bases; unmatched bases: 6. In DNA, the CDR3 is TGCGCCAGCAGCCAGGTCCGGACTAGCGGAACAGATACGCAGTATTTT. As protein: CASSQVRTSGTDTQYF.